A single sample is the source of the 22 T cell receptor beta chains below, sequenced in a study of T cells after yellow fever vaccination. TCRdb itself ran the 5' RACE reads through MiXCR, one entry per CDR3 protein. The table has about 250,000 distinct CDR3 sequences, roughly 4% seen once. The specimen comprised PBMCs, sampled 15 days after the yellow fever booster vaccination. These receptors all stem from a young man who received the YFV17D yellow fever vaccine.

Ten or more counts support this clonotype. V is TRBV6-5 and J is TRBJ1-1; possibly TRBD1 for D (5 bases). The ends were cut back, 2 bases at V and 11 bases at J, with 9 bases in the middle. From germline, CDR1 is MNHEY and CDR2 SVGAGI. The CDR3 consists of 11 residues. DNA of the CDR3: TGTGCCAGCAGTTACGCGGGGCTGGCTTTCTTT. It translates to CASSYAGLAFF.

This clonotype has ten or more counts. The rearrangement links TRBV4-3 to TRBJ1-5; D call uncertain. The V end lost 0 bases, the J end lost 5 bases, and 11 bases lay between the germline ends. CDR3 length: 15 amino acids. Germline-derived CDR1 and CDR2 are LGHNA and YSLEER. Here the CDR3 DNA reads TGCGCCAGCAGCCAAGAAAGCAGGCGGGATCAGCCCCAGCATTTT. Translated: CASSQESRRDQPQHF.

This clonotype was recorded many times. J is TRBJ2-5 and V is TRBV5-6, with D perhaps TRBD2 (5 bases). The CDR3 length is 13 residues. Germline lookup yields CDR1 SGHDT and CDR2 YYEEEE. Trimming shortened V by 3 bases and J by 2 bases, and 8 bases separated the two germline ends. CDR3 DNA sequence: TGTGCCAGCAGCTCGGACTGGCAAGAGACCCAGTACTTC. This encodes CASSSDWQETQYF.

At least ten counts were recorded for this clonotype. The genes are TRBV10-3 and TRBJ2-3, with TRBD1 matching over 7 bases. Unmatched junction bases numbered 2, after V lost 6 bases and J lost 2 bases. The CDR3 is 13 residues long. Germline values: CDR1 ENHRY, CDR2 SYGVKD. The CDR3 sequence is CAIRGTDTDTQYF. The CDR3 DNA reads TGTGCCATCAGGGGGACAGACACAGATACGCAGTATTTT.

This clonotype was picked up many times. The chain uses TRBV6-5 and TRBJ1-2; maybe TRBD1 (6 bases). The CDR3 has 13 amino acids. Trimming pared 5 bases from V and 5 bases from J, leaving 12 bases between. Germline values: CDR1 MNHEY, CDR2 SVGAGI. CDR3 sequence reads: CASSPGTNYGYTF. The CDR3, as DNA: TGTGCCAGCAGTCCTGGGACAAATTATGGCTACACCTTC.

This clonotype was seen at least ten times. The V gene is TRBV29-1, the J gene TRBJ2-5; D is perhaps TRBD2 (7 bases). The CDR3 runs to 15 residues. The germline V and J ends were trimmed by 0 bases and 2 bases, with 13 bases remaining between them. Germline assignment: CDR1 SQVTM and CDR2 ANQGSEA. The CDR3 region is CSVEDPRGGQETQYF. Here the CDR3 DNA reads TGCAGCGTTGAAGACCCCAGGGGAGGGCAAGAGACCCAGTACTTC.

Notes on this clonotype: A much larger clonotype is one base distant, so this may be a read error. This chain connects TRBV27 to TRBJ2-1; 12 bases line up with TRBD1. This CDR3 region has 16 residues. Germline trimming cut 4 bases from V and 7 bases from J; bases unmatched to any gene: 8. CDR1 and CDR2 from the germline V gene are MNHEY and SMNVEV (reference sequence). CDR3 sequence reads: CASSSHLGQGANEQFF. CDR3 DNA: TGTGCCAGCAGTTCTCACCTGGGACAGGGGGCGAATGAGCAGTTCTTC.

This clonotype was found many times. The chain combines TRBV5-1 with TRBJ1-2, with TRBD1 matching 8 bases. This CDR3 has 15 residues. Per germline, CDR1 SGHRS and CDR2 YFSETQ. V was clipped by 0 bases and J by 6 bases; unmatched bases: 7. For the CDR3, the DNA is TGCGCCAGCAGCTTGGCCGAAGACAGGGGTGATGGCTACACCTTC. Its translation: CASSLAEDRGDGYTF.

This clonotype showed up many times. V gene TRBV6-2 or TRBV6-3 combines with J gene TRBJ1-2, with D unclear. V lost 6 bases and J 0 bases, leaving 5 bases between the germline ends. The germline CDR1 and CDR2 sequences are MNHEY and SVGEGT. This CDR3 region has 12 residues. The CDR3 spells CASRSANYGYTF. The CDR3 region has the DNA TGTGCCAGCAGGTCAGCTAACTATGGCTACACCTTC.

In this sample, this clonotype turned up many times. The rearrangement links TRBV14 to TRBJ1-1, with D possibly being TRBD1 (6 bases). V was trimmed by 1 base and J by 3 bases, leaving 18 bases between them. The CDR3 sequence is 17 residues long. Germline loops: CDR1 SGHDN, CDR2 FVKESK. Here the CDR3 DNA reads TGTGCCAGCAGCCAAGTCACAGGGTGGGTTATGGACACTGAAGCTTTCTTT. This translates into CASSQVTGWVMDTEAFF.

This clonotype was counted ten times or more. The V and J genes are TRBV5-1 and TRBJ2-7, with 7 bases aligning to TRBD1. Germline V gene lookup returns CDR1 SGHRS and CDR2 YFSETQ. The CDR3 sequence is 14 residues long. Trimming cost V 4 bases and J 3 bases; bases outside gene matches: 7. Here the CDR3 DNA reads TGCGCCAGCAGCCCCGTCGACAGGGACTACGAGCAGTACTTC. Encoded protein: CASSPVDRDYEQYF. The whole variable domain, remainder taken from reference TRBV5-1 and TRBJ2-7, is KAGVTQTPRYLIKTRGQQVTLSCSPISGHRSVSWYQQTPGQGLQFLFEYFSETQRNKGNFPGRFSGRQFSNSRSEMNVSTLELGDSALYLCASSPVDRDYEQYFGPGTRLTVT.

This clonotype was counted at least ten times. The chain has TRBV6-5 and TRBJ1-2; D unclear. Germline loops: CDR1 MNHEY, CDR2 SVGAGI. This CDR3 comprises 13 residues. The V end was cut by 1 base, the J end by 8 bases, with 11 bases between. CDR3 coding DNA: TGTGCCAGCAGTTACTTGGGTCCGGGGGGCTACACCTTC. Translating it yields CASSYLGPGGYTF.

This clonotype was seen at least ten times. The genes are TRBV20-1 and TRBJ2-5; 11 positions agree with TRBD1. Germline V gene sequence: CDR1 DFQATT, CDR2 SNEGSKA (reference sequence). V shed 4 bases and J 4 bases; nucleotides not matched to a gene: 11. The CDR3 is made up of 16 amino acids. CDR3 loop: CSATDRDRGYRETQYF. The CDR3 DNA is TGCAGTGCTACAGACCGGGACAGGGGGTATCGAGAGACCCAGTACTTC.

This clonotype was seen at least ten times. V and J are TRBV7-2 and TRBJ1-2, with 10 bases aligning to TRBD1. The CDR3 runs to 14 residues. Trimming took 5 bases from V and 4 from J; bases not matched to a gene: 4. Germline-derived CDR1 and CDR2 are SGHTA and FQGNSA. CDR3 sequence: CASSPGQGTYGYTF. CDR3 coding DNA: TGTGCCAGCAGCCCGGGACAGGGGACCTATGGCTACACCTTC.

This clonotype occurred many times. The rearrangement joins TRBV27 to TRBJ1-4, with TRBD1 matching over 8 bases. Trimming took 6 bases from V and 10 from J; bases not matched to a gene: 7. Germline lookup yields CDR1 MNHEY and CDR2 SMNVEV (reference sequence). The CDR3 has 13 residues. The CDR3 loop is CASSRQGRGKLFF. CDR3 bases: TGTGCCAGCAGCAGACAGGGGAGGGGAAAACTGTTTTTT.

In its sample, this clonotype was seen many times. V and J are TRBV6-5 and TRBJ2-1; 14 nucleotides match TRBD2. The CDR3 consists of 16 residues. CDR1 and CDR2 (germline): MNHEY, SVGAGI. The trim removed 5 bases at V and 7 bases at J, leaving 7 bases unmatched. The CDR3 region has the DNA TGTGCCAGCAGTCTTCTGGGACTAGCGGGGGTTAATGAGCAGTTCTTC. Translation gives CASSLLGLAGVNEQFF.

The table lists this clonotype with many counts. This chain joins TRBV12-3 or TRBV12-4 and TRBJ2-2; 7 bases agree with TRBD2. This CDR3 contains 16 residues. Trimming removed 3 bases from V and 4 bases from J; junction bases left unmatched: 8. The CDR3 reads CASSFYLGGVTGELFF. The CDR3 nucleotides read TGTGCCAGCAGTTTCTATCTGGGGGGGGTCACCGGGGAGCTGTTTTTT.

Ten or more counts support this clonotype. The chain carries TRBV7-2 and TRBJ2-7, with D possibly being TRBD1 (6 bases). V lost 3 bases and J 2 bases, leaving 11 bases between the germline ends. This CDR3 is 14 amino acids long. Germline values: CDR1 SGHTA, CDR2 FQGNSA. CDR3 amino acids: CASSLGTKTYEQYF. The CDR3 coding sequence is TGTGCCAGCAGCTTGGGGACAAAAACCTACGAGCAGTACTTC.

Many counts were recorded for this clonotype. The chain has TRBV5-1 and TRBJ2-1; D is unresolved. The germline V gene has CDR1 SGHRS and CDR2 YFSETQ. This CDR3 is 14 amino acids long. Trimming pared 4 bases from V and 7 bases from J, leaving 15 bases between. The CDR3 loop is CASSAYGEENEQFF. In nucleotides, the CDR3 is TGCGCCAGCAGCGCCTATGGGGAAGAGAATGAGCAGTTCTTC.

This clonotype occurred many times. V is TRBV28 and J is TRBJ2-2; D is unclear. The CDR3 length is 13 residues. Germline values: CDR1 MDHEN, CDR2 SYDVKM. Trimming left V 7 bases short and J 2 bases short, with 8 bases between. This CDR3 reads CASTVLNTGELFF. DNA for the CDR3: TGTGCCAGCACCGTTTTAAACACCGGGGAGCTGTTTTTT.

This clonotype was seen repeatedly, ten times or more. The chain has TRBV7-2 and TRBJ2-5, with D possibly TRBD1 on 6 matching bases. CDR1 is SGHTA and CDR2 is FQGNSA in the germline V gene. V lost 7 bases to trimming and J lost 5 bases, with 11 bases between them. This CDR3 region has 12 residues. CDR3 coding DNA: TGTGCCAGCATTTCAAGGGGGGAGACCCAGTACTTC. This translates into CASISRGETQYF.

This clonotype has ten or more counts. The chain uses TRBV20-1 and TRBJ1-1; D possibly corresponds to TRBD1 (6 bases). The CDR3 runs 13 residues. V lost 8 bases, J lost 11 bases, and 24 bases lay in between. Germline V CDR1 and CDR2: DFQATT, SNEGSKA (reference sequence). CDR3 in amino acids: CSLLQGPLGRAFF. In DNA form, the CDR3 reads TGCAGTCTATTACAGGGACCCCTCGGTAGGGCTTTCTTT.